This T cell receptor beta chain was observed in a study of T cell changes during pregnancy in multiple sclerosis. Sequenced by immunoSEQ multiplex PCR; TCRdb stores in-frame clones only, minus some. The sample consists of approximately 100,000 clones, more than 85% of them appearing once. This CDR3 spans 16 amino acids. The V and J ends lost 4 bases and 3 bases, in that order; junction bases with no gene match: 6. CDR1 is SGHVS, CDR2 FNYEAQ, per germline. Sample: peripheral blood, taken after pregnancy. This receptor was identified in a female donor with multiple sclerosis, enrolled in a pregnancy study. This chain joins TRBV7-6 and TRBJ2-3; 11 nucleotides align to TRBD2. CDR3 protein: CASSSPGTSGTDTQYF. In DNA, the CDR3 is TGTGCCAGCAGCTCCCCCGGGACTAGCGGAACAGATACGCAGTATTTT. Using reference TRBV7-6 and TRBJ2-3 for the parts outside the CDR3, the full variable domain is GAGVSQSPRYKVTKRGQDVALRCDPISGHVSLYWYRQALGQGPEFLTYFNYEAQQDKSGLPNDRFSAERPEGSISTLTIQRTEQRDSAMYRCASSSPGTSGTDTQYFGPGTRLTVL.